Included here is one T cell receptor (beta chain) sequence, with context. Its antigen is still unknown. This entry is derived from a study of cytomegalovirus exposure and HLA in healthy donors. Study-wide findings and caveats: Analyzed later, association rates of TCRs varied across HLA loci, with DRB1 most and HLA-C fewest. Some V segments, TRBV6-2 and TRBV6-3 among them, were indistinguishable and were therefore excluded. Within an earlier analysis, most TCR beta V segments proved productive either about 90% or about 30% of the time.

In the PCR, 60 Vbeta and 13 Jbeta primers were used. The method was immunoSEQ multiplex PCR; TCRdb's version includes in-frame clones alone and lacks a portion of them. The repertoire has about 160,000 clones, 87% of them found once; the top ten carry more than 0.7%. Germline values: CDR1 SEHNR, CDR2 FQNEAQ (reference sequence). This CDR3 has 17 amino acids. The V gene lost 1 base and the J gene lost 7 bases, with 20 bases spanning the gap. The chain joins TRBV7-9 to TRBJ1-5; weak D call: TRBD1 (5 bases). This TCR was sampled from a woman in her thirties in good health and CMV-seronegative. Material for sequencing was PBMCs. The DNA for the CDR3 is TGTGCCAGCAGCTTAGGAGTCGTCGTAGGGGCCGGGCAGCCCCAGCATTTT. Residues: CASSLGVVVGAGQPQHF.